This paragraph reports one T cell receptor (beta chain). What it binds is unknown. Trimming removed 4 bases from V and 7 bases from J; junction bases left unmatched: 5. Germline CDR1 is MNHEY and CDR2 is SMNVEV (reference sequence). The CDR3 length is 15 residues. The protocol was immunoSEQ multiplex PCR, while the TCRdb copy is restricted to in-frame clones and leaves out a portion. This sample yields tens of thousands of clones, of which roughly 92% are seen a single time; roughly a sixth belongs to the top ten. This sample was included in a study of siplizumab effects on memory and regulatory T cells. Study-level results: Greater diversity than memory cells seemed evident in naive T cells, which also appeared to be major alloresponse contributors. Controls had roughly 28% Treg-derived mappable alloreactive CD4+ clones on average, versus about 70% with siplizumab.

The receptor was derived from a human donor in good health. Sequencing was done on a sample of CD8+ T cells sorted from blood. The V and J genes are TRBV27 and TRBJ1-4, with 11 bases fitting TRBD1. The CDR3 DNA follows: TGTGCCAGCAGTTCAGTGGGACAGGGGGGTGAAAAACTGTTTTTT. Translation gives CASSSVGQGGEKLFF.